This T cell receptor (beta chain) is from a study of T-cell memory formation after mild COVID-19. TCRdb ran MiXCR on the 5' RACE reads and lists one entry per CDR3 protein. The table includes roughly 250,000 distinct CDR3 sequences, around 17% detected once. Trimming removed 5 bases from V and 4 bases from J, with 17 bases in between. This CDR3 is 15 amino acids long. Germline assignment: CDR1 SGHTA and CDR2 FQGNSA. The sample comprised PBMCs or a T cell subset sorted from them (not recorded which). This sequence originates from a man between 18 and 35 years old who had mild COVID-19 (a few samples of this study predate the infection). Cell type and time point are not known. The chain combines TRBV7-2 with TRBJ1-2; no clear D. CDR3 region: CASSPAASGPYGYTF. In DNA, the CDR3 is TGTGCCAGCAGCCCCGCAGCTAGCGGGCCCTATGGCTACACCTTC. Variable domain in full (rest from reference TRBV7-2 and TRBJ1-2): GAGVSQSPSNKVTEKGKDVELRCDPISGHTALYWYRQSLGQGLEFLIYFQGNSAPDKSGLPSDRFSAERTGGSVSTLTIQRTQQEDSAVYLCASSPAASGPYGYTFGSGTRLTVV.